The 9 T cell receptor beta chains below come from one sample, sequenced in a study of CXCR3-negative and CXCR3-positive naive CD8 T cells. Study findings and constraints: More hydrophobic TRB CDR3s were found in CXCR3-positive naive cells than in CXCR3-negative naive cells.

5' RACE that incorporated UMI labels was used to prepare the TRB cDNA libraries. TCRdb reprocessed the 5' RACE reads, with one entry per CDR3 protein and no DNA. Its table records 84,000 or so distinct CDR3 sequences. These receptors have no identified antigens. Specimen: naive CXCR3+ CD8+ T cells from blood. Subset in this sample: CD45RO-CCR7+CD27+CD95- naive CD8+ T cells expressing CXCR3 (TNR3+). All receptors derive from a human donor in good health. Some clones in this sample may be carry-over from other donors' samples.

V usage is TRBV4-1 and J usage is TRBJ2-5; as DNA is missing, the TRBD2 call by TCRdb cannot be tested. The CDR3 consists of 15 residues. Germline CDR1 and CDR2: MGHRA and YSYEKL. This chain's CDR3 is CASSHILVGQETQYF.

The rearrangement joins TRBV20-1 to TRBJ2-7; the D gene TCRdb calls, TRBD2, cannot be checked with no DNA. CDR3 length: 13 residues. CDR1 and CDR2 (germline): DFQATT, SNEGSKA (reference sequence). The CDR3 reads CSARVGTSYEQYF.

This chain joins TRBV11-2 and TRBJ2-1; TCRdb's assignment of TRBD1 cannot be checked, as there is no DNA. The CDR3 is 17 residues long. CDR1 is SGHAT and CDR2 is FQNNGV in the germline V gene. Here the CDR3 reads CASSLGTGAVLYNEQFF.

The chain's CDR3 is CASTKLGPGEQFF. This chain connects TRBV6-5 to TRBJ2-1; TCRdb's assignment of TRBD2 cannot be checked, as there is no DNA. The CDR3 is made up of 13 amino acids. The germline CDR1 and CDR2 sequences are MNHEY and SVGAGI.

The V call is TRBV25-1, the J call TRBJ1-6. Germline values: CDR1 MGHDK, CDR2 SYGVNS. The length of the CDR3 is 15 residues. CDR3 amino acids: CASSDQRTSDSPLHF.

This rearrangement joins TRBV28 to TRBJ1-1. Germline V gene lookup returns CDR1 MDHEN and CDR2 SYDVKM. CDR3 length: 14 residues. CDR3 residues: CASSRRDSGTEAFF.

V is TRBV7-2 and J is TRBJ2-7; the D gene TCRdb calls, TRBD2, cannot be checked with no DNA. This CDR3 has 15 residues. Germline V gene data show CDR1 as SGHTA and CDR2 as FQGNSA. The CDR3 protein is CASSLRGTSIYEQYF.

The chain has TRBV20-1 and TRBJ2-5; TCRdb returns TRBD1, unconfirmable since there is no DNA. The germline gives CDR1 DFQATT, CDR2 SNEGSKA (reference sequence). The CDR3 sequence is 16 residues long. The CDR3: CSARALRSYGGETQYF.

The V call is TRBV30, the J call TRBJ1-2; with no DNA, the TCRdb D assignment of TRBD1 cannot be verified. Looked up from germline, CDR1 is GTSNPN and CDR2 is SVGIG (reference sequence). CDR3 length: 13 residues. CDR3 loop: CAWSGDSSMARTF.